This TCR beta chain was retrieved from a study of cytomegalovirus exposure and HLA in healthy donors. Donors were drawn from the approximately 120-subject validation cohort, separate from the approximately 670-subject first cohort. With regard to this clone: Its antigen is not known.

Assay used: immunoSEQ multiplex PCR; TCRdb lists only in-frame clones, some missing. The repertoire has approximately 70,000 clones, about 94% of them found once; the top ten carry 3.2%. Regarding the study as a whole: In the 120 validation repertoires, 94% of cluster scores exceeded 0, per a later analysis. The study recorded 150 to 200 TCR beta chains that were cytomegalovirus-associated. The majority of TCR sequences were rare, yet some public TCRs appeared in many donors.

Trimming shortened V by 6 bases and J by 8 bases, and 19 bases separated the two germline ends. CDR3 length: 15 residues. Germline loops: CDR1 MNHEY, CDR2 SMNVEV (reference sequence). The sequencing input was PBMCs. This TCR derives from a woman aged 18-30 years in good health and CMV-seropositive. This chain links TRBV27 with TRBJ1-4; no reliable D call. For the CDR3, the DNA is TGTGCCAGCAGAAGGTATCGATTACTAGAAGAAAAACTGTTTTTT. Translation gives CASRRYRLLEEKLFF.